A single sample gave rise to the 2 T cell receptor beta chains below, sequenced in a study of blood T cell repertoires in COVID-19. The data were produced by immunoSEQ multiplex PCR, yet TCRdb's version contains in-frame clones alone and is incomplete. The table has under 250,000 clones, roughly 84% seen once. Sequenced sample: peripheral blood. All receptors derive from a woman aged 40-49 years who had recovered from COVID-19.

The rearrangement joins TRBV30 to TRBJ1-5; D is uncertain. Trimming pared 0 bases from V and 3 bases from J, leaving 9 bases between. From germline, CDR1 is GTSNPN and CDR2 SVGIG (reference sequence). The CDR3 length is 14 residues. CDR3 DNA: TGTGCCTGGAGTGTACCACAGAACAATCAGCCCCAGCATTTT. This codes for CAWSVPQNNQPQHF.

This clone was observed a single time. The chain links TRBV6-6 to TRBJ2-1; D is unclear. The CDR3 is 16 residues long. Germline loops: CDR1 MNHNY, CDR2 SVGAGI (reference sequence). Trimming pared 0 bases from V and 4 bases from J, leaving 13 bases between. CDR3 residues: CASSYSWSMRYNEQFF. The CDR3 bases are TGTGCCAGCAGTTACTCGTGGTCCATGAGGTACAATGAGCAGTTCTTC.